The following is a T cell receptor beta chain sequence with its context. Its cognate antigen is unknown. A much larger clone differs by one base, so this may be a read error. CDR3 length: 15 residues. V lost 8 bases to trimming and J lost 0 bases, with 14 bases between them. The germline V gene has CDR1 MNHNY and CDR2 SVGAGI (reference sequence). Axillary draining lymph nodes of breast cancer patients supplied the node samples. TCRdb redid the calling of the multiplex PCR reads with MiXCR, one entry per CDR3 protein. The repertoire consists of over 100,000 distinct CDR3 sequences, with 20% to 25% occurring once and the leading ten covering around 2.7%. The data belong to a study of breast tumors, draining lymph nodes, adjacent tissues. The study, taken as a whole, reports: Luminal-like breast cancer showed significantly greater tumor-nontumor repertoire similarity than basal-like breast cancer did. Tumors had less TCR diversity than lymph nodes, more than nontumor tissue.

The TCR was taken from a female donor with breast cancer. Some clones in this sample may be carry-over from other donors' samples. Source material: axillary lymph node tissue. V usage is TRBV6-6 and J usage is TRBJ1-3; D is unresolved. CDR3 residues: CASGSPSRSGNTIYF. The CDR3 nucleotides read TGTGCCAGCGGTTCGCCGTCCCGCTCTGGAAACACCATATATTTT.